This T cell receptor (beta chain) was found in a study of blood T cell repertoires in COVID-19. Turning to the study itself: Sample material is recorded as cDNA or gDNA derived from T cells, B-cell-depleted T cells, or PBMCs.

Original methodology: Amplified reference gene primers provided the basis for estimating nucleated cell counts. Repertoires were generated with immunoSEQ multiplex PCR, while TCRdb's copy carries only in-frame clones and drops some. Clonal size and the V and J genes are those of that table, whereas D and trimming came from the DNA. The profile shows approximately 530,000 clones, roughly 89% of them singletons. V shed 4 bases, J shed 6 bases, and the junction held 8 bases outside the gene matches. Germline CDR1 PRHDT, CDR2 FYEKMQ (reference sequence). This CDR3 has 15 amino acids. The specimen sequenced was peripheral blood. V usage is TRBV13 and J usage is TRBJ1-5; 8 nucleotides agree with TRBD1. This clonotype was sampled from a woman aged 50 to 60 with COVID-19, enrolled during active disease. CDR3 region: CASSWGQVDGQPQHF. As DNA, the CDR3 is TGTGCCAGCAGCTGGGGACAGGTAGATGGTCAGCCCCAGCATTTT. Combining the CDR3 with reference TRBV13 and TRBJ1-5 gives the whole variable domain AAGVIQSPRHLIKEKRETATLKCYPIPRHDTVYWYQQGPGQDPQFLISFYEKMQSDKGSIPDRFSAQQFSDYHSELNMSSLELGDSALYFCASSWGQVDGQPQHFGDGTRLSIL.